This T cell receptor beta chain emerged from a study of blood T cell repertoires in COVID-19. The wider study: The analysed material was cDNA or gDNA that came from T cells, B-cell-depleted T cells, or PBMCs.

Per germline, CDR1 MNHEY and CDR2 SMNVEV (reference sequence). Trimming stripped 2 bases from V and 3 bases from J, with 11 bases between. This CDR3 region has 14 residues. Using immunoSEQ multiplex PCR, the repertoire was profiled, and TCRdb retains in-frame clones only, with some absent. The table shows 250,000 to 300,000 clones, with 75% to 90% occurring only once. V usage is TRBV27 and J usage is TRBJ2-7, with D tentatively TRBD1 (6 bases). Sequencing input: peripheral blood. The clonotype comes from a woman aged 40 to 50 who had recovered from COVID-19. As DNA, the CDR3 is TGTGCCAGCAGTTTAAATCCCAGGGGCTACGAGCAGTACTTC. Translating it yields CASSLNPRGYEQYF.